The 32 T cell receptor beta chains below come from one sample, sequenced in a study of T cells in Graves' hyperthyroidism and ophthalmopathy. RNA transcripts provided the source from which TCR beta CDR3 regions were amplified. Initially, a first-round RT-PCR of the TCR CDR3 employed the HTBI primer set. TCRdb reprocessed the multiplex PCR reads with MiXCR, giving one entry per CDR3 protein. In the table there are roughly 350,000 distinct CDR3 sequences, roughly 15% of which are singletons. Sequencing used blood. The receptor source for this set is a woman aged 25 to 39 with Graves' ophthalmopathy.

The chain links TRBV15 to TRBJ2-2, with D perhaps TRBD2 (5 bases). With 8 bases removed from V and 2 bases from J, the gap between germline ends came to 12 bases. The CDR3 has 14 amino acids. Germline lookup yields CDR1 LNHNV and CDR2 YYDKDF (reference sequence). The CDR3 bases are TGTGCCACCGGACGGACTGCCAACACCGGGGAGCTGTTTTTT. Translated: CATGRTANTGELFF.

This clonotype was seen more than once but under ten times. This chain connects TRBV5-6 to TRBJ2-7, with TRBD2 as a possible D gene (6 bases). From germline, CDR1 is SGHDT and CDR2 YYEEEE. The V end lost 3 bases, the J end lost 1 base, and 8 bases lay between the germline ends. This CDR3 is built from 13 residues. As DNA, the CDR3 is TGTGCCAGCAGCTGGGCGGGGTCCTACGAGCAGTACTTC. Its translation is CASSWAGSYEQYF.

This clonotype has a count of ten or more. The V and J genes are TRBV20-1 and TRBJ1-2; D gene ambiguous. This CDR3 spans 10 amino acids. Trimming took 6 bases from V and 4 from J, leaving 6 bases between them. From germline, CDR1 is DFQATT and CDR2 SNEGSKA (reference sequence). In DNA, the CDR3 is TGCAGTGCCGACCGCTATGGCTACACCTTC. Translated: CSADRYGYTF.

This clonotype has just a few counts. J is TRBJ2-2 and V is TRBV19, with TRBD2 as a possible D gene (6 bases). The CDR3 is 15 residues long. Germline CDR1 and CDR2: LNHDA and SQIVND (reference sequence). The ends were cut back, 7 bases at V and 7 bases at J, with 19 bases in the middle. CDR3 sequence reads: CASMIWGDWNGELFF. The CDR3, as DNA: TGTGCCAGTATGATCTGGGGGGACTGGAACGGGGAGCTGTTTTTT.

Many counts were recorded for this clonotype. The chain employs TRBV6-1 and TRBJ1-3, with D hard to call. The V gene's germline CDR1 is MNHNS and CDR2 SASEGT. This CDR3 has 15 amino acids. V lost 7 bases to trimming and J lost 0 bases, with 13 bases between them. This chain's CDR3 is CASTGRLDSGNTIYF. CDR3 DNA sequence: TGTGCCAGCACGGGCAGGTTGGACTCTGGAAACACCATATATTTT.

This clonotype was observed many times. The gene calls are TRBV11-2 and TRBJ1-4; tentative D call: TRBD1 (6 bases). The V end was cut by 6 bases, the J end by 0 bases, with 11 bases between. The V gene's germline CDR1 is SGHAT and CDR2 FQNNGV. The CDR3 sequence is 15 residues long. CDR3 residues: CASSSGTPTNEKLFF. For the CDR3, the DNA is TGTGCCAGCAGTTCCGGGACACCAACTAATGAAAAACTGTTTTTT.

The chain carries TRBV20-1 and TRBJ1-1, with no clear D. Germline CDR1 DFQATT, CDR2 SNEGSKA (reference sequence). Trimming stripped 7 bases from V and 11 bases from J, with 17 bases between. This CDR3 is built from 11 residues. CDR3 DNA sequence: TGCAGTGTCAGTAAATCGGAGGGCGCTTTCTTT. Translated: CSVSKSEGAFF.

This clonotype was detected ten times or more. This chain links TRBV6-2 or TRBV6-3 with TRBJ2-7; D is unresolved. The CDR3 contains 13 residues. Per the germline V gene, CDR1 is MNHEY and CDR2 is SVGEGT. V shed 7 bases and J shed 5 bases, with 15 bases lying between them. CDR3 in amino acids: CASIMAVGNEQYF. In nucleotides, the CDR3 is TGTGCCAGCATTATGGCAGTTGGAAACGAGCAGTACTTC.

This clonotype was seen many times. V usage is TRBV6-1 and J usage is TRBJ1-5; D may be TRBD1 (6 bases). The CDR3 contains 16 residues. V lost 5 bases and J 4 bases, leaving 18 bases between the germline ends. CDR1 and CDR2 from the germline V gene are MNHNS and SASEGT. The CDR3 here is CASSLQGFGKNQPQHF. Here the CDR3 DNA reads TGTGCCAGCAGTCTACAGGGTTTTGGTAAAAATCAGCCCCAGCATTTT.

This CDR3 reads CASSLGAGIDYGYTF. In DNA, the CDR3 is TGTGCCAGCAGCTTAGGCGCCGGGATCGACTATGGCTACACCTTC. The chain uses TRBV7-9 and TRBJ1-2; D is undetermined. The CDR3 has 15 amino acids. The V gene lost 1 base and the J gene lost 3 bases, with 12 bases spanning the gap. In germline, CDR1 is SEHNR, CDR2 FQNEAQ (reference sequence). Variable domain in full (rest from reference TRBV7-9 and TRBJ1-2): DTGVSQNPRHKITKRGQNVTFRCDPISEHNRLYWYRQTLGQGPEFLTYFQNEAQLEKSRLLSDRFSAERPKGSFSTLEIQRTEQGDSAMYLCASSLGAGIDYGYTFGSGTRLTVV.

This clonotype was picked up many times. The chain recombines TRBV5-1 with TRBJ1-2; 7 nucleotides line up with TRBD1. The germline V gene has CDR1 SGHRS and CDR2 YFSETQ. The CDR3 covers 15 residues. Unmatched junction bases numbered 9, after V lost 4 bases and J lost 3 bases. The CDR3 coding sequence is TGCGCCAGCAGCATACAAGCCGGGACAGACTATGGCTACACCTTC. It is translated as CASSIQAGTDYGYTF.

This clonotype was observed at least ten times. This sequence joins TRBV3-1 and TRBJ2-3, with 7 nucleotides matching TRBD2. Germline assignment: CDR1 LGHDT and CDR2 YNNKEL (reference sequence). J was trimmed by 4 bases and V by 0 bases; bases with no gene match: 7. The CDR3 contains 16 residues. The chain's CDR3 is CASSQEAGGIADTQYF. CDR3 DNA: TGTGCCAGCAGCCAAGAGGCCGGGGGGATAGCAGATACGCAGTATTTT.

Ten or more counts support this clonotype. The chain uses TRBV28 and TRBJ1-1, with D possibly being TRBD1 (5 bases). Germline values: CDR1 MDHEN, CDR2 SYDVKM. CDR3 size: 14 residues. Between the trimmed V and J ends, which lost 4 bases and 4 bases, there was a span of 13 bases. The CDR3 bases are TGTGCCAGCAGTTCCGACAGTTTGGTCACTGAAGCTTTCTTT. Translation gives CASSSDSLVTEAFF.

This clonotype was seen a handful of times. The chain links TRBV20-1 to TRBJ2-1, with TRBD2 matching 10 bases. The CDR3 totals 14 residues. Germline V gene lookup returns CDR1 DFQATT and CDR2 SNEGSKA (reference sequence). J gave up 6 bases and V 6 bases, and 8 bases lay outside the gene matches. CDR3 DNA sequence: TGCAGTGCCGCCGGTACTAGCGGGGTCAATGAGCAGTTCTTC. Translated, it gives CSAAGTSGVNEQFF.

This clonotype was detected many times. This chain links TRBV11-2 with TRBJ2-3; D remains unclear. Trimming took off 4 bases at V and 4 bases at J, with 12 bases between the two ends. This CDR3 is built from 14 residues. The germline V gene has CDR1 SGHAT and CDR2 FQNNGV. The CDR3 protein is CASSSSGYADTQYF. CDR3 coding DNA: TGTGCCAGCAGCTCCAGTGGATACGCAGATACGCAGTATTTT.

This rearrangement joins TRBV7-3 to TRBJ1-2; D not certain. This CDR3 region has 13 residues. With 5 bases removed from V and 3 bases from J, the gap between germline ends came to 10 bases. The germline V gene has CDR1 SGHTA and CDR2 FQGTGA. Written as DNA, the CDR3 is TGTGCCAGCAGCCCCCCGGTAGACTATGGCTACACCTTC. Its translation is CASSPPVDYGYTF.

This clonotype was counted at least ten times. CDR3 bases: TGTGCCAGCAGCTTGGCTAGCGGGGGCTTAGATACGCAGTATTTT. The encoded protein is CASSLASGGLDTQYF. The chain combines TRBV7-9 with TRBJ2-3, with 10 bases aligning to TRBD2. The germline CDR1 and CDR2 sequences are SEHNR and FQNEAQ (reference sequence). The CDR3 has 15 amino acids. Unmatched junction bases numbered 5, after V lost 3 bases and J lost 5 bases.

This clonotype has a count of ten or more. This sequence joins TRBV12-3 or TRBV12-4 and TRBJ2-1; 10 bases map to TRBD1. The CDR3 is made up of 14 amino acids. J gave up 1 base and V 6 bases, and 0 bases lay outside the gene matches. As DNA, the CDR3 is TGTGCCAGCAGGGGACAGGGGTCCTACAATGAGCAGTTCTTC. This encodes CASRGQGSYNEQFF.

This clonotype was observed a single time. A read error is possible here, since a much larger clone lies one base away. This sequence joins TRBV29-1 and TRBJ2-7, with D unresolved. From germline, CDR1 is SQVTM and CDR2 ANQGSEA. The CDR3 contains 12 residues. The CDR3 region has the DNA TGCAGCGTTGCAGAGGCCAACTACGGGCAGTACTTC. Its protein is CSVAEANYGQYF.

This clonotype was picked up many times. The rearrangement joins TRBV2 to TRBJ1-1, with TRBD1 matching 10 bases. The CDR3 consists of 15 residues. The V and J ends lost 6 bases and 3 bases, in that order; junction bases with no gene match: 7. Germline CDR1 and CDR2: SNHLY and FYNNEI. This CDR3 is CASRERQGADTEAFF. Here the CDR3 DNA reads TGTGCCAGCAGAGAAAGACAGGGGGCAGACACTGAAGCTTTCTTT.

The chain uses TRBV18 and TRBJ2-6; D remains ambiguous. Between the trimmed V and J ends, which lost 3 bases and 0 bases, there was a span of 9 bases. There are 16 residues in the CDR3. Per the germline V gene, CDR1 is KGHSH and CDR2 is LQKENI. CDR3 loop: CASSPRHVSGANVLTF. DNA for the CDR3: TGTGCCAGCTCACCCAGACACGTCTCTGGGGCCAACGTCCTGACTTTC. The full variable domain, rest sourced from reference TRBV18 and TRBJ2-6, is NAGVMQNPRHLVRRRGQEARLRCSPMKGHSHVYWYRQLPEEGLKFMVYLQKENIIDESGMPKERFSAEFPKEGPSILRIQQVVRGDSAAYFCASSPRHVSGANVLTFGAGSRLTVL.

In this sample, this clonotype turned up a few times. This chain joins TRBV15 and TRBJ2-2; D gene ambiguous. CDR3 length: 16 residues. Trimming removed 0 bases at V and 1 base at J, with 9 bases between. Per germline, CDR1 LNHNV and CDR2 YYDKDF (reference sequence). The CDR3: CATSREGQENTGELFF. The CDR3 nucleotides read TGTGCCACCAGCAGAGAAGGTCAGGAGAACACCGGGGAGCTGTTTTTT.

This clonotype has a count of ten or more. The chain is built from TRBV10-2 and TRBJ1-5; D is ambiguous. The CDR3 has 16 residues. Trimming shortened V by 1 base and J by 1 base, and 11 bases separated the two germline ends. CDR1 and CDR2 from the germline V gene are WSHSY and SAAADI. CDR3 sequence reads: CASSEWGVESNQPQHF. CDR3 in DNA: TGCGCCAGCAGTGAGTGGGGAGTCGAGAGCAATCAGCCCCAGCATTTT.

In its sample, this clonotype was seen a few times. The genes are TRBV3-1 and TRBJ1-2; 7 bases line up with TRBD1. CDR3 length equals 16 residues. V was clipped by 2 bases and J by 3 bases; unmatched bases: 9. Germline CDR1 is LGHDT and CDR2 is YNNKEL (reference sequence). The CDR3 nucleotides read TGTGCCAGCAGCCAACCCGGGACAGATACTCACTATGGCTACACCTTC. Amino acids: CASSQPGTDTHYGYTF.

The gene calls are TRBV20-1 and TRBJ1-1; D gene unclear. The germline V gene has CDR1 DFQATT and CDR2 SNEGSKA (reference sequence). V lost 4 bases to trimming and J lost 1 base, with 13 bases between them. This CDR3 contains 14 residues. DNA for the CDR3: TGCAGTGCTACTGCGACGGTGGGGAACACTGAAGCTTTCTTT. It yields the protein CSATATVGNTEAFF.

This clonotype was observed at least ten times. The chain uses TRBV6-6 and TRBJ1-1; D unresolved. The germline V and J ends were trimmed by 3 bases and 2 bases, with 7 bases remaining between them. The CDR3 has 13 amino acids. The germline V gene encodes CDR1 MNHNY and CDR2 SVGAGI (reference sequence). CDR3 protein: CASSYSKNTEAFF. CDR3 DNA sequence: TGTGCCAGCAGTTATTCAAAAAACACTGAAGCTTTCTTT.

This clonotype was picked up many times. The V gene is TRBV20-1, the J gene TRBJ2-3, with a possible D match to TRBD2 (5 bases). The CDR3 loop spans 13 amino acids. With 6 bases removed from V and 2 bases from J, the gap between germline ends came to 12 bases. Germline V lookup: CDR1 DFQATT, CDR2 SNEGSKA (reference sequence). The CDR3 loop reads CSAPDSYTDTQYF. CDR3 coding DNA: TGCAGTGCGCCGGACTCTTACACAGATACGCAGTATTTT.

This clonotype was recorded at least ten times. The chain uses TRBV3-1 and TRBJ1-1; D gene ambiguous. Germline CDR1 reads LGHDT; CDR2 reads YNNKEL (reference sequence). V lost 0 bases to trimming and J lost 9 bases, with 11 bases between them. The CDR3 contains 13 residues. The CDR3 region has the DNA TGTGCCAGCAGCCAAGATTCTCCGTCAAAAGCTTTCTTT. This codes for CASSQDSPSKAFF. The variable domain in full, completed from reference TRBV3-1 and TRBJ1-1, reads DTAVSQTPKYLVTQMGNDKSIKCEQNLGHDTMYWYKQDSKKFLKIMFSYNNKELIINETVPNRFSPKSPDKAHLNLHINSLELGDSAVYFCASSQDSPSKAFFGQGTRLTVV.

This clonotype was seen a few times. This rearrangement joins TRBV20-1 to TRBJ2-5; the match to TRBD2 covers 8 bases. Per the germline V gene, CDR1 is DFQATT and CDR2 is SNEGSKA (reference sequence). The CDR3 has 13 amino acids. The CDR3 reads CRGGGRGEETQYF. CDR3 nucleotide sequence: TGCAGGGGCGGGGGGCGAGGGGAAGAGACCCAGTACTTC.

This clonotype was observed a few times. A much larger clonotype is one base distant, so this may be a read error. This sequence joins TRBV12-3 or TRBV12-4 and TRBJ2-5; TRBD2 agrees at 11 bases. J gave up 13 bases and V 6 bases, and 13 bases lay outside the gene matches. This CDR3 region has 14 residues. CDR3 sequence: CASRMASGGPPPYF. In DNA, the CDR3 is TGTGCCAGCAGAATGGCTAGCGGGGGGCCGCCACCGTACTTC.

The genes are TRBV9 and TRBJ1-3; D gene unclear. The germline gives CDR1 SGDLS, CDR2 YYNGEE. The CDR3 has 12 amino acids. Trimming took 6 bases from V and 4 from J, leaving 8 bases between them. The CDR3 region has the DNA TGTGCCAGCAATTCTGCAGGAAACACCATATATTTT. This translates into CASNSAGNTIYF.

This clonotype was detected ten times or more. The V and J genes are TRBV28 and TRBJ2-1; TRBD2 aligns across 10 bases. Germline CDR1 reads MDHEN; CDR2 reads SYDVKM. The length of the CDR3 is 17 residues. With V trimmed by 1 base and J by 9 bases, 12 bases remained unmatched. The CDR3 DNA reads TGTGCCAGCAGTTTATTAGCTAGCGGGGGCCATAATAGTGAGCAGTTCTTC. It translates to CASSLLASGGHNSEQFF.